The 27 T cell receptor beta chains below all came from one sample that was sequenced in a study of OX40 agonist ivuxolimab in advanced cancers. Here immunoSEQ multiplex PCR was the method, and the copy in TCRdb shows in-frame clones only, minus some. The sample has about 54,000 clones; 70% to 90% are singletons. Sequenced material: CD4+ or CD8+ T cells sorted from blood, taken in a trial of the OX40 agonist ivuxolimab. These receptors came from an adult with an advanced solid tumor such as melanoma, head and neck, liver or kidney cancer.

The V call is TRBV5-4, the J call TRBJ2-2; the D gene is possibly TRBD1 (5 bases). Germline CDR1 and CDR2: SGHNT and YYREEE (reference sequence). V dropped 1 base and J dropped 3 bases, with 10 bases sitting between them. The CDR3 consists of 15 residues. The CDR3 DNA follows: TGTGCCAGCAGCTTGAGACCGACAGACACCGGGGAGCTGTTTTTT. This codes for CASSLRPTDTGELFF. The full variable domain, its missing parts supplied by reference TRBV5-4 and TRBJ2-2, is ETGVTQSPTHLIKTRGQQVTLRCSSQSGHNTVSWYQQALGQGPQFIFQYYREEENGRGNFPPRFSGLQFPNYSSELNVNALELDDSALYLCASSLRPTDTGELFFGEGSRLTVL.

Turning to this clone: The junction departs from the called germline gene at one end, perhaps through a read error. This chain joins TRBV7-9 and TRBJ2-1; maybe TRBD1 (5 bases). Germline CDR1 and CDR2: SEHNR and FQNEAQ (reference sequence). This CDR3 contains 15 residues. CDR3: CANSLGALGRGEQFF. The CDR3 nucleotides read TGTGCCAACAGCTTAGGGGCCTTGGGAAGGGGTGAGCAGTTCTTC. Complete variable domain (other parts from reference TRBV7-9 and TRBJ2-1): DTGVSQNPRHKITKRGQNVTFRCDPISEHNRLYWYRQTLGQGPEFLTYFQNEAQLEKSRLLSDRFSAERPKGSFSTLEIQRTEQGDSAMYLCANSLGALGRGEQFFGPGTRLTVL.

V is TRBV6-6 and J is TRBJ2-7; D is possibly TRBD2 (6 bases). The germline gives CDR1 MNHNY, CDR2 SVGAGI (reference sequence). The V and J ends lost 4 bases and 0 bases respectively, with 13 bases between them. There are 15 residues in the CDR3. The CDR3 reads CASSSAGRSSYEQYF. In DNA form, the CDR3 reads TGTGCCAGCAGTTCCGCGGGACGCTCCTCCTACGAGCAGTACTTC.

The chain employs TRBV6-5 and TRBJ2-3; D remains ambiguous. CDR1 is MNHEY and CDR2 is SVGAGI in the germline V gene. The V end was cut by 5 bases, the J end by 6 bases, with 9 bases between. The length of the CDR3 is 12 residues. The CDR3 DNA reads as TGTGCCAGCAGTCCAACCCAGGATACGCAGTATTTT. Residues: CASSPTQDTQYF.

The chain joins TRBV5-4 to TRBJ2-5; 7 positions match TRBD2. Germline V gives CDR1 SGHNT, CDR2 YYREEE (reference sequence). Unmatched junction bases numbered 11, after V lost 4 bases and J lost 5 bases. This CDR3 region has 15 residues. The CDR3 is CASSPRMGGLETQYF. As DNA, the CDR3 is TGTGCCAGCAGCCCGAGAATGGGGGGGTTGGAGACCCAGTACTTC. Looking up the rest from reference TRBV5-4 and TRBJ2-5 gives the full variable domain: ETGVTQSPTHLIKTRGQQVTLRCSSQSGHNTVSWYQQALGQGPQFIFQYYREEENGRGNFPPRFSGLQFPNYSSELNVNALELDDSALYLCASSPRMGGLETQYFGPGTRLLVL.

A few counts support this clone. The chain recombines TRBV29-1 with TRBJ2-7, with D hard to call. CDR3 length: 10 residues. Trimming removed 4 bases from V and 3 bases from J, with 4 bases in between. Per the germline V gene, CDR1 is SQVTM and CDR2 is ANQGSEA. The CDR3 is CSVVNYEQYF. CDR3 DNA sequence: TGCAGCGTTGTGAACTACGAGCAGTACTTC.

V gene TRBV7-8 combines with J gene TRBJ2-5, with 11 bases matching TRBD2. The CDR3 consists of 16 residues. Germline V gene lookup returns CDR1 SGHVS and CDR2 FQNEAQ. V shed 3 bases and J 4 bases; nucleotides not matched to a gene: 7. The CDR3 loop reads CASSFRRGTSGETQYF. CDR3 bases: TGTGCCAGCAGCTTTAGGAGGGGGACTAGCGGAGAGACCCAGTACTTC.

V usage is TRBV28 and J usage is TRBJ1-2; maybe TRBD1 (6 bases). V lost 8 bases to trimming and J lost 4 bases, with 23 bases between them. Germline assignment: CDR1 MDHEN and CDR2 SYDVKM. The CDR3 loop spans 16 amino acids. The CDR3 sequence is CASEGGVVSAFYGYTF. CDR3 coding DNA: TGTGCCAGCGAGGGGGGGGTGGTCTCGGCCTTCTATGGCTACACCTTC.

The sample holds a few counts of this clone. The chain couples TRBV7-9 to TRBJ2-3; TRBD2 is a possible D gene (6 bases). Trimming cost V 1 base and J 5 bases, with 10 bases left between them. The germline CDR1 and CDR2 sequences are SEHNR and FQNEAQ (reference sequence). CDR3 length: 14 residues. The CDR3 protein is CASSLGGDGDTQYF. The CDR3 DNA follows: TGTGCCAGCAGCTTAGGGGGGGATGGAGATACGCAGTATTTT.

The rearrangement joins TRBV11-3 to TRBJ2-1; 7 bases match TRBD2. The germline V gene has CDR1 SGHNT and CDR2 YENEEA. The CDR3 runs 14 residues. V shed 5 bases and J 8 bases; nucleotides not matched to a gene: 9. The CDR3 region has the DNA TGTGCCAGCAGCCCCCTCGGGGGGAGCGATGAGCAGTTCTTC. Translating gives CASSPLGGSDEQFF.

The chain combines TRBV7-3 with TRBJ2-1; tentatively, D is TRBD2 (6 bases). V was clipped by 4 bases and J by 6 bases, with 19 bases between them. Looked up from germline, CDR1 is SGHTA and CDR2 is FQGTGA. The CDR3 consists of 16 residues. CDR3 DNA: TGTGCCAGCAGCTGGACCGCAGCCGGGACTTTCAATGAGCAGTTCTTC. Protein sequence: CASSWTAAGTFNEQFF.

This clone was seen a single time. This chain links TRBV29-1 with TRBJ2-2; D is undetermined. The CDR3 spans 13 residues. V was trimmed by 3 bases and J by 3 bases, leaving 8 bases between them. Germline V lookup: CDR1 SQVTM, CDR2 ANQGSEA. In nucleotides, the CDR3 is TGCAGCGTTGATCTCTCCTACACCGGGGAGCTGTTTTTT. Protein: CSVDLSYTGELFF.

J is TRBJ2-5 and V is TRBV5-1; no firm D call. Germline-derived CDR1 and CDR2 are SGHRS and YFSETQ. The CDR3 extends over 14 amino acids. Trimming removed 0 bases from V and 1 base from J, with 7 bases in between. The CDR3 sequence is CASSLAESQETQYF. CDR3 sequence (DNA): TGCGCCAGCAGCTTGGCCGAGAGCCAAGAGACCCAGTACTTC.

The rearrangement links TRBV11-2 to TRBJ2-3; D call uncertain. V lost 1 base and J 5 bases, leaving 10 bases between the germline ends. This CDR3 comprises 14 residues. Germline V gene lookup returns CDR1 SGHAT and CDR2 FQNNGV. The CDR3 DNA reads TGTGCCAGCAGCTTAGTCGCACTTAGAGATACGCAGTATTTT. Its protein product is CASSLVALRDTQYF.

The CDR3 sequence: CASSLTGTALSGANVLTF. The CDR3 nucleotides read TGTGCCAGCAGCTTAACCGGGACAGCACTCTCTGGGGCCAACGTCCTGACTTTC. The chain joins TRBV7-3 to TRBJ2-6, with 7 nucleotides matching TRBD1. CDR1 is SGHTA and CDR2 is FQGTGA in the germline V gene. The V and J ends lost 0 bases and 0 bases, in that order; junction bases with no gene match: 5. The CDR3 sequence is 18 residues long.

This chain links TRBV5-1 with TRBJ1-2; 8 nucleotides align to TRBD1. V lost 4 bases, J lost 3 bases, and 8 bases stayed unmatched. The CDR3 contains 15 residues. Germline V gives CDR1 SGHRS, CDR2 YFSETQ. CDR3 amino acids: CASSLGGQAYYGYTF. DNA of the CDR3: TGCGCCAGCAGCCTGGGGGGACAGGCCTACTATGGCTACACCTTC.

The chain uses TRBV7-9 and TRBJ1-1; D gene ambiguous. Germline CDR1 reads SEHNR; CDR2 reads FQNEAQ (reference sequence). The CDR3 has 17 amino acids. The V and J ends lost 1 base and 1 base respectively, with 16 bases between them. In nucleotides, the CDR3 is TGTGCCAGCAGCTTAGACAACAGAAGTTGGGGGAACACTGAAGCTTTCTTT. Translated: CASSLDNRSWGNTEAFF.

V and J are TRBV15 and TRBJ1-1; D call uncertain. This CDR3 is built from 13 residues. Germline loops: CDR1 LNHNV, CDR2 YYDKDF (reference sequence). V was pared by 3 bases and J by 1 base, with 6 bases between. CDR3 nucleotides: TGTGCCACCAGCAGGAGCGAGAACACTGAAGCTTTCTTT. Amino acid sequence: CATSRSENTEAFF.

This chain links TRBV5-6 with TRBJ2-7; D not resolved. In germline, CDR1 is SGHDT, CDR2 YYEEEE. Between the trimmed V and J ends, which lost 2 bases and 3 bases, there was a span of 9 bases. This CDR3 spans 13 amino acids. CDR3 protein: CASSFSGFYEQYF. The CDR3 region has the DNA TGTGCCAGCAGCTTCTCCGGGTTCTACGAGCAGTACTTC.

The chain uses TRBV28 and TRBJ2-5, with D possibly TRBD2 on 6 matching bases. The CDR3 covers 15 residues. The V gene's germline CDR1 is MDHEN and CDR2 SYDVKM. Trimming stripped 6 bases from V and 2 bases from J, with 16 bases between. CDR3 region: CASSVLWGEQETQYF. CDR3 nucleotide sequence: TGTGCCAGCAGCGTATTATGGGGGGAGCAAGAGACCCAGTACTTC.

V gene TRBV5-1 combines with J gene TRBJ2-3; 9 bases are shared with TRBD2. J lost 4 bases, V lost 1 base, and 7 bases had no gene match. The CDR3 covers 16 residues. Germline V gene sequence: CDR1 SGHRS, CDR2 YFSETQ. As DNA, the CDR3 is TGCGCCAGCAGCTTGTTGGCGGGAGGGCAGGCAGATACGCAGTATTTT. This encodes CASSLLAGGQADTQYF.

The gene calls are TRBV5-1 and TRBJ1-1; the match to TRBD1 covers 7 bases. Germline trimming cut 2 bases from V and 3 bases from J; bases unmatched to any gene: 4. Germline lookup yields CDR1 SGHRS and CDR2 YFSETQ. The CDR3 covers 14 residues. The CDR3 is CASSLGGPDTEAFF. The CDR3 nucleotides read TGCGCCAGCAGCTTAGGGGGCCCGGACACTGAAGCTTTCTTT.

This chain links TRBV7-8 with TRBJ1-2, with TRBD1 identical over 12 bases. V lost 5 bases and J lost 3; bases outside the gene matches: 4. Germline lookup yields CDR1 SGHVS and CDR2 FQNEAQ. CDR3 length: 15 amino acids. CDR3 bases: TGTGCCAGCAGCGGGACAGGGGGCTACGACTATGGCTACACCTTC. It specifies CASSGTGGYDYGYTF. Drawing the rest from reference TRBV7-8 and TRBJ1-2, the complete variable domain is GAGVSQSPRYKVAKRGQDVALRCDPISGHVSLFWYQQALGQGPEFLTYFQNEAQLDKSGLPSDRFFAERPEGSVSTLKIQRTQQEDSAVYLCASSGTGGYDYGYTFGSGTRLTVV.

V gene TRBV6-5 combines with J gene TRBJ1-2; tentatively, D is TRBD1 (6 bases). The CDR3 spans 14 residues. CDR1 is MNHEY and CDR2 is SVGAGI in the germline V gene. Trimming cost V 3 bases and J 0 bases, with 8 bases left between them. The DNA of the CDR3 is TGTGCCAGCAGTTATGACAGGACTAACTATGGCTACACCTTC. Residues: CASSYDRTNYGYTF.

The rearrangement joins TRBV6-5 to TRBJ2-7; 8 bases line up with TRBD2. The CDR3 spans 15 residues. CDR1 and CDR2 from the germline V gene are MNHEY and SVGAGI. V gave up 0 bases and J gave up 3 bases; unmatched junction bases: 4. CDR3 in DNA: TGTGCCAGCAGTTACTCTGAAAGCGGGAGCTACGAGCAGTACTTC. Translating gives CASSYSESGSYEQYF.

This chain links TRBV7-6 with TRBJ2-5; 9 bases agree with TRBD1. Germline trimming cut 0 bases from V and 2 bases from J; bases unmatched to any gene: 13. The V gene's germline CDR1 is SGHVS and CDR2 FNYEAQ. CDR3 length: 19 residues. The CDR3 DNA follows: TGTGCCAGCAGCTTAGCGCTAAAGGGACAGGGTTCTTTACAAGAGACCCAGTACTTC. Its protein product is CASSLALKGQGSLQETQYF.

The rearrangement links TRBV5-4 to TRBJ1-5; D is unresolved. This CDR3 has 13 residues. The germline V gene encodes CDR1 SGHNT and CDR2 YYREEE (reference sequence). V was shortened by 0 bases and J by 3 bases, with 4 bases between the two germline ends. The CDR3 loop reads CASSLGNNQPQHF. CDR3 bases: TGTGCCAGCAGCTTGGGAAACAATCAGCCCCAGCATTTT.